A single sample is the source of the 14 T cell receptor beta chains below, sequenced in a study of shared clonotypes between healthy human individuals (dated by TCRdb to the early 2020s). Receptors were amplified or captured by the immunoSEQ multiplex PCR assay. TCRdb took over this immuneACCESS table, retaining in-frame rearrangements with V and J assigned. Such tables are incomplete; in checked studies, under half of the missing clones stem from an unresolved V gene, and the remainder is unexplained. The sample table records 400,000 to 500,000 clones; around 78% of these occur just once. The top ten hold 10% to 15% of the sample. The source material was PBMCs. The receptor source for this set is a woman aged 40 to 55 in good health. Some clones in this sample may be carry-over from other donors' samples.

V and J are TRBV6-1 and TRBJ1-2; TRBD1 matches at 8 bases. Germline assignment: CDR1 MNHNS and CDR2 SASEGT. Trimming took 10 bases from V and 8 from J; bases not matched to a gene: 12. The CDR3 extends over 13 amino acids. The CDR3 sequence: CANDQGANDGYTF. The CDR3 DNA sequence: TGTGCCAACGACCAGGGGGCGAATGACGGCTACACCTTC.

This clone showed up just a few times. This rearrangement joins TRBV28 to TRBJ2-1; 11 bases line up with TRBD1. This CDR3 has 14 amino acids. Germline V CDR1 and CDR2: MDHEN, SYDVKM. Unmatched junction bases numbered 7, after V lost 6 bases and J lost 9 bases. CDR3 residues: CASSPWTGGGEQFF. CDR3 nucleotides: TGTGCCAGCAGCCCCTGGACAGGGGGCGGTGAGCAGTTCTTC.

The V gene is TRBV9, the J gene TRBJ2-7, with D possibly TRBD1 on 6 matching bases. This CDR3 is built from 14 residues. From germline, CDR1 is SGDLS and CDR2 YYNGEE. The ends were cut back, 3 bases at V and 4 bases at J, with 14 bases in the middle. The chain's CDR3 is CASSDKQGLYEQYF. The DNA for the CDR3 is TGTGCCAGCAGCGATAAACAGGGTTTGTACGAGCAGTACTTC.

This sequence joins TRBV18 and TRBJ2-5; D possibly corresponds to TRBD2 (6 bases). CDR3 length: 15 residues. Trimming took off 5 bases at V and 1 base at J, with 14 bases between the two ends. CDR1 is KGHSH, CDR2 LQKENI, per germline. Written as DNA, the CDR3 is TGTGCCAGCTCAGACTTCGGGACTTTCCAAGAGACCCAGTACTTC. As protein: CASSDFGTFQETQYF.

The J gene is TRBJ1-2, the V gene TRBV6-5; D uncertain. Per germline, CDR1 MNHEY and CDR2 SVGAGI. Trimming took off 7 bases at V and 2 bases at J, with 8 bases between the two ends. The CDR3 is made up of 12 amino acids. The CDR3 DNA follows: TGTGCCAGCAAGGACTTAAACTATGGCTACACCTTC. As protein: CASKDLNYGYTF.

The V and J genes are TRBV28 and TRBJ1-1; TRBD1 might be the D (5 bases). Trimming shortened V by 6 bases and J by 3 bases, and 14 bases separated the two germline ends. The CDR3 is made up of 14 amino acids. Germline V gene data show CDR1 as MDHEN and CDR2 as SYDVKM. The CDR3: CASRSSGTYTEAFF. The CDR3 nucleotides read TGTGCCAGCAGATCATCCGGGACTTACACTGAAGCTTTCTTT.

As to this clone: Other nucleotide sequences in the sample specify the same CDR3. The chain has TRBV28 and TRBJ2-7, with TRBD1 matching 7 bases. CDR3 size: 13 residues. The J segment lost 3 bases and the V segment lost 2 bases, leaving 1 base of the junction unmatched. CDR1 and CDR2 from the germline V gene are MDHEN and SYDVKM. The CDR3 here is CASSLDRVYEQYF. The CDR3, as DNA: TGTGCCAGCAGTTTAGACAGGGTCTACGAGCAGTACTTC.

V is TRBV2 and J is TRBJ2-7, with D maybe TRBD2 (6 bases). Germline V lookup: CDR1 SNHLY, CDR2 FYNNEI. V was clipped by 6 bases and J by 7 bases, with 16 bases between them. The CDR3 spans 13 residues. The CDR3 nucleotides read TGTGCCAGCAGCCCCGGATCGGGGAGGGAGCAGTACTTC. It specifies CASSPGSGREQYF.

This clone has at least ten counts. The chain combines TRBV6-5 with TRBJ2-3; TRBD2 matches 10 bases. Trimming removed 6 bases from V and 4 bases from J; junction bases left unmatched: 7. The CDR3 covers 15 residues. Germline CDR1 and CDR2: MNHEY and SVGAGI. The CDR3 sequence is CASRHSGRSPDTQYF. Here the CDR3 DNA reads TGTGCCAGCAGACATAGCGGGAGGTCCCCAGATACGCAGTATTTT.

This clone was detected only a few times. The chain recombines TRBV2 with TRBJ2-5; D is unclear. Trimming pared 4 bases from V and 0 bases from J, leaving 12 bases between. The CDR3 covers 15 residues. Germline V lookup: CDR1 SNHLY, CDR2 FYNNEI. The CDR3 is CASSAGLIDQETQYF. The CDR3 DNA reads TGTGCCAGCAGTGCCGGGTTGATAGACCAAGAGACCCAGTACTTC.

This chain joins TRBV5-4 and TRBJ2-7; no clear D. The CDR3 length is 13 residues. CDR1 and CDR2 (germline): SGHNT, YYREEE (reference sequence). With 1 base removed from V and 7 bases from J, the gap between germline ends came to 12 bases. CDR3 sequence reads: CASSLWSVGEQYF. In DNA form, the CDR3 reads TGTGCCAGCAGCTTGTGGTCAGTCGGGGAGCAGTACTTC.

The J gene is TRBJ2-7, the V gene TRBV29-1; 13 nucleotides agree with TRBD2. V was pared by 1 base and J by 5 bases, with 2 bases of the junction left unmatched. Germline lookup yields CDR1 SQVTM and CDR2 ANQGSEA. This CDR3 has 14 residues. CDR3 residues: CSVEGTSGGDEQYF. Written as DNA, the CDR3 is TGCAGCGTTGAAGGGACTAGCGGGGGTGACGAGCAGTACTTC.

J is TRBJ2-7 and V is TRBV27; D gene ambiguous. The CDR3 loop spans 12 amino acids. Germline V gives CDR1 MNHEY, CDR2 SMNVEV (reference sequence). Trimming stripped 5 bases from V and 2 bases from J, with 7 bases between. For the CDR3, the DNA is TGTGCCAGCAGTGACGAAACCTACGAGCAGTACTTC. Residues: CASSDETYEQYF.

The chain joins TRBV21-1 to TRBJ2-5; the table's D call of TRBD2 was not tested on the DNA. TRBV21-1 is a known pseudogene. This CDR3 is built from 14 residues. The CDR3 bases are TGTGCCAGCAGACAAGCGGGGTACCAAGAGACCCAGTACTTC. This translates into CASRQAGYQETQYF.